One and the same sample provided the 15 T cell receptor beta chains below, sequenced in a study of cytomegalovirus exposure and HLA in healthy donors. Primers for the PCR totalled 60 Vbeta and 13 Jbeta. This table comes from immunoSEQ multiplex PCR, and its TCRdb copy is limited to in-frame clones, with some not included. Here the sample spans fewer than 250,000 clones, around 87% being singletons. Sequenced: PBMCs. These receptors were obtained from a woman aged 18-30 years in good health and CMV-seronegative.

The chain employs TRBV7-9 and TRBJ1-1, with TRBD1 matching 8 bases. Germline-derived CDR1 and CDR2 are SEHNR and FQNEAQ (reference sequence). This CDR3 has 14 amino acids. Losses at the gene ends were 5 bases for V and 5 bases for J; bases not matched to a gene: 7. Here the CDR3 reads CASSPQGVGTEAFF. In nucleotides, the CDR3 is TGTGCCAGCAGCCCACAGGGGGTCGGTACTGAAGCTTTCTTT.

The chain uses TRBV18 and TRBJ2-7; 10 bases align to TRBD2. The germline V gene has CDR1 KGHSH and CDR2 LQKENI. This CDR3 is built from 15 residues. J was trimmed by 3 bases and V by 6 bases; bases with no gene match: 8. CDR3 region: CASSHTSGTLYEQYF. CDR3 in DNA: TGTGCCAGCTCTCATACTAGCGGGACTCTCTACGAGCAGTACTTC.

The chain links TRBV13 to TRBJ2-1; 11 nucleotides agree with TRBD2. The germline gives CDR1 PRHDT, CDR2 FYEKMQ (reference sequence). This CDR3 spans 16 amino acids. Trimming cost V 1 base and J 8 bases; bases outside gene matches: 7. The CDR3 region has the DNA TGTGCCAGCAGCTTAGATAGCGGGGGGGCCCTCCATGAGCAGTTCTTC. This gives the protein CASSLDSGGALHEQFF.

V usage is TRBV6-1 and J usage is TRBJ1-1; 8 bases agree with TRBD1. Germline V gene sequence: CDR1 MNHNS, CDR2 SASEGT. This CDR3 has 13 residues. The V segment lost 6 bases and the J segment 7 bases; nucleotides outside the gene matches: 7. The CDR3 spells CASRTSGTGEAFF. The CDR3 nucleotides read TGTGCCAGCAGAACCTCCGGGACAGGTGAAGCTTTCTTT.

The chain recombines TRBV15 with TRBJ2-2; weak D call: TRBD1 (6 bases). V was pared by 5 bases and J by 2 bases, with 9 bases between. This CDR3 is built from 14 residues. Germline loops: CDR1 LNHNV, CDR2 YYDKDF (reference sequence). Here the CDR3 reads CATSWGQNTGELFF. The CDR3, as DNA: TGTGCCACCAGCTGGGGACAAAACACCGGGGAGCTGTTTTTT.

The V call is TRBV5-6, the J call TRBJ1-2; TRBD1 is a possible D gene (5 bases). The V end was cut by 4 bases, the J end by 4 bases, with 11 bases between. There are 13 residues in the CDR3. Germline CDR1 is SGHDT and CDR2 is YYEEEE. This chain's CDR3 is CASSRRAAYGYTF. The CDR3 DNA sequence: TGTGCCAGCAGCCGCAGGGCCGCCTATGGCTACACCTTC.

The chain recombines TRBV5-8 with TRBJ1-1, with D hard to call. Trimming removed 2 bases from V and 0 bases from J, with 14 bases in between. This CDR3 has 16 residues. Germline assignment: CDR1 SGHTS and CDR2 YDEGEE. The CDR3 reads CASSLIASLMNTEAFF. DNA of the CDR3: TGTGCCAGCAGCTTAATCGCGTCACTGATGAACACTGAAGCTTTCTTT.

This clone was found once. CDR3 DNA sequence: TGTGCCAGCAGCGTCAGGGGGCCCCTCTCTGGGGCCAACGTCCTGACTTTC. This encodes CASSVRGPLSGANVLTF. This rearrangement joins TRBV9 to TRBJ2-6, with TRBD1 identical over 8 bases. Germline V gives CDR1 SGDLS, CDR2 YYNGEE. Trimming took 2 bases from V and 0 from J; bases not matched to a gene: 4. The length of the CDR3 is 17 residues.

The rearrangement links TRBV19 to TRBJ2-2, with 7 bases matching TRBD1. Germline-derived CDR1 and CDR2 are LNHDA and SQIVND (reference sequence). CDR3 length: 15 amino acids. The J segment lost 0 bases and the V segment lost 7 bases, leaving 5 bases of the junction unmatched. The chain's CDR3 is CASNPGTANTGELFF. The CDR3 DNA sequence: TGTGCCAGTAATCCCGGGACAGCGAACACCGGGGAGCTGTTTTTT. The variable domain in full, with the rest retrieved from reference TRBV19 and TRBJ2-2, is DGGITQSPKYLFRKEGQNVTLSCEQNLNHDAMYWYRQDPGQGLRLIYYSQIVNDFQKGDIAEGYSVSREKKESFPLTVTSAQKNPTAFYLCASNPGTANTGELFFGEGSRLTVL.

CDR3 nucleotide sequence: TGTGCCAGCAGTTACTCGGGGGGACAGGGTGAAGCTTTCTTT. Residues: CASSYSGGQGEAFF. The chain carries TRBV6-7 and TRBJ1-1; 9 positions agree with TRBD1. TRBV6-7 belongs to the ORF category, with a function that is uncertain. V lost 0 bases, J lost 7 bases, and 3 bases stayed unmatched. The CDR3 length is 14 residues.

CDR3 protein: CASSGRDKAETQYF. As DNA, the CDR3 is TGTGCCAGCAGCGGCCGGGACAAAGCAGAGACCCAGTACTTC. The genes are TRBV5-4 and TRBJ2-5; perhaps TRBD1 as D (6 bases). The CDR3 is made up of 14 amino acids. Germline loops: CDR1 SGHNT, CDR2 YYREEE (reference sequence). The ends were cut back, 4 bases at V and 4 bases at J, with 14 bases in the middle.

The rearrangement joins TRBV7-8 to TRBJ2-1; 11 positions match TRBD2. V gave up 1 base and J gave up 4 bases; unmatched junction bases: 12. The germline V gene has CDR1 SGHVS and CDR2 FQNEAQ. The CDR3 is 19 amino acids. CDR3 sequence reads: CASSLVGSGGAVLYNEQFF. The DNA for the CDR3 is TGTGCCAGCAGCTTAGTGGGTAGCGGGGGGGCAGTTTTGTACAATGAGCAGTTCTTC. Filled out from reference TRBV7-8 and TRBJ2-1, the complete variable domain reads GAGVSQSPRYKVAKRGQDVALRCDPISGHVSLFWYQQALGQGPEFLTYFQNEAQLDKSGLPSDRFFAERPEGSVSTLKIQRTQQEDSAVYLCASSLVGSGGAVLYNEQFFGPGTRLTVL.

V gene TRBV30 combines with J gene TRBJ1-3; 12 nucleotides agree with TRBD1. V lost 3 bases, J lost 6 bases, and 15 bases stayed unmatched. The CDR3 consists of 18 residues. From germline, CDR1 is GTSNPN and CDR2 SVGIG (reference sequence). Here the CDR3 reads CAWSGVGTGGFLSNTIYF. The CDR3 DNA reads TGTGCCTGGAGCGGAGTGGGGACAGGGGGCTTCCTCTCAAACACCATATATTTT.

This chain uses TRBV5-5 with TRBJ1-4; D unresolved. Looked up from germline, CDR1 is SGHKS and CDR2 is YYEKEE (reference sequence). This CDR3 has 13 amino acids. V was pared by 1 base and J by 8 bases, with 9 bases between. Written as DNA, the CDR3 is TGTGCCAGCAGCTTGTTAGCGGGAGAAAAACTGTTTTTT. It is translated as CASSLLAGEKLFF.

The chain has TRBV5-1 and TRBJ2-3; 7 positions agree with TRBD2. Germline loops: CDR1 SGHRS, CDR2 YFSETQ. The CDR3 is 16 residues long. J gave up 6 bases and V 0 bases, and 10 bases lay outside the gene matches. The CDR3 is CASSLGVAGPSDTQYF. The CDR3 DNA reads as TGCGCCAGCAGCTTGGGGGTAGCGGGTCCCTCGGATACGCAGTATTTT.